Listed here are 10 T cell receptor beta chains from one sample, sequenced in a study of read filtering for tumor transcriptome and immune sequencing. This library used around 0.4 ug RNA and molecular barcoded adaptors spanning alpha/delta and beta/gamma chains. TCRdb re-called the reads through MiXCR, storing one row per CDR3 protein. Altogether approximately 60,000 distinct CDR3 sequences are present, around a fifth being singletons, with the ten largest covering 17%. Input material: a population of CD138-negative cells sorted from bone marrow. The source of these receptors is a donor older than 35 with multiple myeloma.

This clonotype was seen more than once but under ten times. This may stem from a read error, because a much larger clone lies one nucleotide away. The rearrangement uses TRBV20-1 and TRBJ2-1, with D unresolved. Germline CDR1 is DFQATT and CDR2 is SNEGSKA (reference sequence). This CDR3 has 12 residues. CDR3 amino acids: CSASSPGNERFF. For the CDR3, the DNA is TGCAGTGCTAGCTCCCCAGGAAATGAGCGGTTCTTC.

The chain recombines TRBV20-1 with TRBJ1-5, with 10 bases identical to TRBD1. V trimming: 3 bases; J trimming: 0 bases; junction bases outside the gene matches: 2. The CDR3 is made up of 15 amino acids. Per the germline V gene, CDR1 is DFQATT and CDR2 is SNEGSKA (reference sequence). The DNA for the CDR3 is TGCAGTGCTAGGGGGGACAGGGGTAGCAATCAGCCCCAGCATTTT. Translated, it gives CSARGDRGSNQPQHF.

Comment on this clonotype: Given a much more abundant clone one base away, this may be a read error. The chain carries TRBV28 and TRBJ2-2; 9 positions agree with TRBD1. This CDR3 spans 11 amino acids. Germline CDR1 MDHEN, CDR2 SYDVKM. In DNA form, the CDR3 reads TGTGCCAGCAGTTCCCGGGACAGGGTGGTTTTT. Translating gives CASSSRDRVVF.

This clonotype was counted ten times or more. The rearrangement joins TRBV6-5 to TRBJ2-5; perhaps TRBD1 as D (6 bases). There are 13 residues in the CDR3. CDR1 is MNHEY and CDR2 is SVGAGI in the germline V gene. V was cut by 8 bases and J by 5 bases, with 15 bases left in between. CDR3 sequence: CASCRNREETQYF. The CDR3 DNA follows: TGTGCCAGCTGTAGGAACAGGGAGGAGACCCAGTACTTC.

The chain joins TRBV29-1 to TRBJ1-1; the D gene is possibly TRBD1 (6 bases). There are 13 residues in the CDR3. Trimming cost V 3 bases and J 5 bases, with 13 bases left between them. Germline CDR1 SQVTM, CDR2 ANQGSEA. Here the CDR3 reads CSVEGHPGTEAFF. DNA of the CDR3: TGCAGCGTTGAGGGACACCCAGGGACTGAAGCTTTCTTT.

This clonotype was counted many times. The chain is built from TRBV4-1 and TRBJ1-2; possible D gene TRBD1, 6 bases. V lost 1 base, J lost 4 bases, and 13 bases lay in between. The CDR3 contains 15 residues. From germline, CDR1 is MGHRA and CDR2 YSYEKL. DNA for the CDR3: TGCGCCAGCAGCCAAGGCGAGGGGGACACCTATGGCTACACCTTC. Translation: CASSQGEGDTYGYTF.

Worth noting for this clonotype: This may be a read error, as it is one base from a much larger clone. This chain joins TRBV11-2 and TRBJ2-2; D is perhaps TRBD1 (5 bases). This CDR3 has 14 residues. Deletions cut 5 bases from V and 4 bases from J, with 11 bases between. The V gene's germline CDR1 is SGHAT and CDR2 FQNNGV. CDR3 loop: CASSRTTATGELFF. The CDR3 DNA is TGTGCCAGCAGCCGAACGACAGCCACCGGGGAGCTGTTTTTT. Complete variable domain (other parts from reference TRBV11-2 and TRBJ2-2): EAGVAQSPRYKIIEKRQSVAFWCNPISGHATLYWYQQILGQGPKLLIQFQNNGVVDDSQLPKDRFSAERLKGVDSTLKIQPAKLEDSAVYLCASSRTTATGELFFGEGSRLTVL.

This chain joins TRBV10-2 and TRBJ2-5; 9 nucleotides match TRBD1. Unmatched junction bases numbered 7, after V lost 6 bases and J lost 2 bases. The CDR3 runs 15 residues. Germline lookup yields CDR1 WSHSY and CDR2 SAAADI. The CDR3 DNA is TGCGCCAGCAGGAACTCTGACAGGGGGCAAGAGACCCAGTACTTC. It specifies CASRNSDRGQETQYF.

This clonotype was counted at least ten times. V is TRBV20-1 and J is TRBJ2-2; TRBD2 agrees at 13 bases. This CDR3 has 16 amino acids. Germline V CDR1 and CDR2: DFQATT, SNEGSKA (reference sequence). Trimming took 6 bases from V and 4 from J; bases not matched to a gene: 8. Written as DNA, the CDR3 is TGCAGTGCCGGGGGACTAGCGGGGAAAAGCACCGGGGAGCTGTTTTTT. Its protein is CSAGGLAGKSTGELFF.

This clonotype has ten or more counts. J is TRBJ2-1 and V is TRBV28, with D perhaps assigned TRBD1 or TRBD2 (5 bases each). V was cut by 7 bases and J by 10 bases, with 17 bases left in between. The germline V gene has CDR1 MDHEN and CDR2 SYDVKM. CDR3 length: 13 residues. CDR3 bases: TGTGCCAGCACCCTGTCGGGGCCCCCCGAGCAGTTCTTC. As protein: CASTLSGPPEQFF.